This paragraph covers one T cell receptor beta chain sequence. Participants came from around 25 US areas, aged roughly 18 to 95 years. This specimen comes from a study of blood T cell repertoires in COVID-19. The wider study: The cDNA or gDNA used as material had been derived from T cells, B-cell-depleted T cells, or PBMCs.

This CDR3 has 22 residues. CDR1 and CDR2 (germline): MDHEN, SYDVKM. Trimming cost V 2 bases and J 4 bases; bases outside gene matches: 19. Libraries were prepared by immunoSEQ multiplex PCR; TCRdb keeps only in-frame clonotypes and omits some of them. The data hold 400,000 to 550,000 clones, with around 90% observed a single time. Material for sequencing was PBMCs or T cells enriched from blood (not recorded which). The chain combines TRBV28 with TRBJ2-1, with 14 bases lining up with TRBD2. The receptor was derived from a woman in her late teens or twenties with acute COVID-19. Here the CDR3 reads CASSLTRVLRLAGGSEYNEQFF. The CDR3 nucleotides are TGTGCCAGCAGTTTAACCCGCGTCCTTCGACTAGCGGGAGGGTCAGAATACAATGAGCAGTTCTTC.